This T cell receptor beta chain was identified during a study of blood T cell repertoires in COVID-19. The wider study: The United States, Italy and Spain were the sources of the acute and convalescent COVID-19 samples. T cells, B-cell-depleted T cells, or PBMCs supplied cDNA or gDNA.

A single count supports this clone. Under the authors' procedure: Researchers report that nucleated cell counts were estimated from reference gene primer amplification. Sequencing used immunoSEQ multiplex PCR; TCRdb keeps in-frame clones, though not all of them. From that table come the V and J calls and clone size; the DNA was used to work out D and trimming. This sample has more than 200,000 clones, with roughly four fifths found just once. The sequencing input was peripheral blood. The clonotype originates from a woman aged 40 to 49 with active or convalescent COVID-19.

CDR3 nucleotides: TGTGCCAGCAGCTTATTACACCGACGGACAGGCCACCGCGGGACTGAAGCTTTCTTT. Amino acid sequence: CASSLLHRRTGHRGTEAFF. The rearrangement joins TRBV7-9 to TRBJ1-1; TRBD1 matches at 7 bases. CDR3 length: 19 residues. V lost 2 bases, J lost 5 bases, and 20 bases stayed unmatched. The germline CDR1 and CDR2 sequences are SEHNR and FQNEAQ (reference sequence).